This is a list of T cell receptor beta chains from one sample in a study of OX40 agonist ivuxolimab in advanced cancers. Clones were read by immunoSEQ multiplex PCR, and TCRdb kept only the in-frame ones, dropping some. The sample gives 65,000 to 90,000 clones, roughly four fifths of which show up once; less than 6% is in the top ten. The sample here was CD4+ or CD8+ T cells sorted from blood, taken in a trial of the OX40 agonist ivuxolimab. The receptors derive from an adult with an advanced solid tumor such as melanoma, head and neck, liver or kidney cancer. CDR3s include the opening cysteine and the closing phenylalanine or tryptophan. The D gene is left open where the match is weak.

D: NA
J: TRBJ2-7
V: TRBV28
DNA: TGTGCCAGCAGTCGGGTCTTTTACGAGCAGTACTTC
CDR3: CASSRVFYEQYF

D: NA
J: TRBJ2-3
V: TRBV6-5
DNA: TGTGCCAGCAGTTACTTCAGGGGGGGGGCAGATACGCAGTATTTT
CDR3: CASSYFRGGADTQYF

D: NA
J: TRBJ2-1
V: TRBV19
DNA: TGTGCCAGTAATTCAGGTTTTGGGAATGAGCAGTTCTTC
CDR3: CASNSGFGNEQFF

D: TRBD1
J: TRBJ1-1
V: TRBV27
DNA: TGTGCCAGCAGATCCCGGACAGGGGCGAACACTGAAGCTTTCTTT
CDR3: CASRSRTGANTEAFF

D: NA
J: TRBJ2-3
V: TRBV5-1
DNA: TGCGCCAGCACCAGACAAGGGGGGGCTAATGCTGGCACAGATACGCAGTATTTT
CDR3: CASTRQGGANAGTDTQYF

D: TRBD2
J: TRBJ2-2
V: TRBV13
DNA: TGTGCCAGCAGCTTATGGGGCTCTTTAGCCGGGAGGGCTGACACCGGGGAGCTGTTTTTT
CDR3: CASSLWGSLAGRADTGELFF

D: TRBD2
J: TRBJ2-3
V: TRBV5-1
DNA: TGCGCCAGCAGACAATGGGAGGGATCAAGCACAGATACGCAGTATTTT
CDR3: CASRQWEGSSTDTQYF

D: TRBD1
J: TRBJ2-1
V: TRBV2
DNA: TGTGCCAGCAGTGAGGGACAGGGTTACAATGAGCAGTTCTTC
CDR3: CASSEGQGYNEQFF

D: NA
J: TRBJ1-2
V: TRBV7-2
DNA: TGTGCCAGCAGCTTAGACCGGCGGACCTATGGCTACACCTTC
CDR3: CASSLDRRTYGYTF

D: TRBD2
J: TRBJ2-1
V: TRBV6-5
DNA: TGTGCCAGCAGTTACTCGAGCCTAGCGGGGGGCCGCGAGCAGTTCTTC
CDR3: CASSYSSLAGGREQFF

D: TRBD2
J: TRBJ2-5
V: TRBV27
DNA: TGTGCCAGCAGTTTAAGACTAGCGGGAGAGACCCAGTACTTC
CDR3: CASSLRLAGETQYF